A single sample is the source of the 18 T cell receptor beta chains below, sequenced in a study of OX40 agonist ivuxolimab in advanced cancers. The data were produced by immunoSEQ multiplex PCR, yet TCRdb's version contains in-frame clones alone and is incomplete. The table lists nearly 80,000 clones, around 85% of them singletons. The sequences come from CD4+ or CD8+ T cells sorted from blood, collected in a trial of the OX40 agonist ivuxolimab. Receptor source: an adult with an advanced solid tumor such as melanoma, head and neck, liver or kidney cancer.

This rearrangement joins TRBV2 to TRBJ2-3; a possible D gene is TRBD1 (5 bases). Germline CDR1 reads SNHLY; CDR2 reads FYNNEI. V dropped 2 bases and J dropped 2 bases, with 11 bases sitting between them. The CDR3 has 15 amino acids. The CDR3 DNA reads as TGTGCCAGCAGTGAATTGGGGCGGATCACAGATACGCAGTATTTT. It specifies CASSELGRITDTQYF. The entire variable domain, with the rest obtained from reference TRBV2 and TRBJ2-3, is as follows: EPEVTQTPSHQVTQMGQEVILRCVPISNHLYFYWYRQILGQKVEFLVSFYNNEISEKSEIFDDQFSVERPDGSNFTLKIRSTKLEDSAMYFCASSELGRITDTQYFGPGTRLTVL.

This rearrangement joins TRBV4-2 to TRBJ2-1, with 14 bases fitting TRBD2. From germline, CDR1 is LGHNA and CDR2 YNFKEQ. The CDR3 is 16 residues long. Trimming took 5 bases from V and 8 from J; bases not matched to a gene: 8. CDR3 DNA sequence: TGTGCCAGCAGCAAGGGACTAGCGGGAGTTGGCGATGAGCAGTTCTTC. The encoded protein is CASSKGLAGVGDEQFF.

V and J are TRBV28 and TRBJ2-7; 12 bases line up with TRBD1. The V gene end was trimmed by 5 bases and the J gene end by 5 bases; junction bases not matched to a gene: 19. The CDR3 is 19 amino acids. Germline CDR1 is MDHEN and CDR2 is SYDVKM. As DNA, the CDR3 is TGTGCCAGCAGTCTGTTCATACCCGGGACAGGGGGCGCAAACCACGAGCAGTACTTC. Translating gives CASSLFIPGTGGANHEQYF.

The rearrangement uses TRBV18 and TRBJ2-3; TRBD2 agrees at 8 bases. This CDR3 spans 16 amino acids. CDR1 is KGHSH, CDR2 LQKENI, per germline. V shed 0 bases and J 1 base; nucleotides not matched to a gene: 3. Written as DNA, the CDR3 is TGTGCCAGCTCACCACCGTGGGGACTAGGCACAGATACGCAGTATTTT. This sequence encodes CASSPPWGLGTDTQYF. The full variable domain, in which reference TRBV18 and TRBJ2-3 provide the parts outside the CDR3, is NAGVMQNPRHLVRRRGQEARLRCSPMKGHSHVYWYRQLPEEGLKFMVYLQKENIIDESGMPKERFSAEFPKEGPSILRIQQVVRGDSAAYFCASSPPWGLGTDTQYFGPGTRLTVL.

The gene calls are TRBV2 and TRBJ1-5, with D hard to call. CDR1 is SNHLY and CDR2 is FYNNEI in the germline V gene. CDR3 size: 13 residues. V lost 8 bases to trimming and J lost 0 bases, with 8 bases between them. CDR3 in amino acids: CASRARSNQPQHF. In nucleotides, the CDR3 is TGTGCCAGCCGTGCACGTAGCAATCAGCCCCAGCATTTT.

The V call is TRBV10-3, the J call TRBJ2-1; 8 bases align to TRBD2. Losses at the gene ends were 6 bases for V and 8 bases for J; bases not matched to a gene: 15. In germline, CDR1 is ENHRY, CDR2 SYGVKD. The CDR3 is made up of 16 amino acids. The CDR3 nucleotides are TGTGCCATCAGCCTCCCCGGGACTAGTATTGGCGATGAGCAGTTCTTC. This gives the protein CAISLPGTSIGDEQFF.

This clone was picked up one time. The chain employs TRBV7-9 and TRBJ2-2, with 8 bases fitting TRBD2. The CDR3 runs 16 residues. CDR1 is SEHNR, CDR2 FQNEAQ, per germline (reference sequence). V lost 5 bases, J lost 2 bases, and 7 bases stayed unmatched. The CDR3 loop is CASSQSSGSNTGELFF. DNA of the CDR3: TGTGCCAGCAGCCAGTCCAGCGGGAGTAACACCGGGGAGCTGTTTTTT.

The V call is TRBV28, the J call TRBJ2-7, with TRBD2 matching 8 bases. This CDR3 spans 13 amino acids. The junction had 1 base not matched to a gene; V was cut back by 2 bases and J by 4 bases. Germline CDR1 reads MDHEN; CDR2 reads SYDVKM. The CDR3 DNA reads TGTGCCAGCAGTTTACCTAGCGGGTACGAGCAGTACTTC. As protein: CASSLPSGYEQYF. Variable domain in full (rest from reference TRBV28 and TRBJ2-7): DVKVTQSSRYLVKRTGEKVFLECVQDMDHENMFWYRQDPGLGLRLIYFSYDVKMKEKGDIPEGYSVSREKKERFSLILESASTNQTSMYLCASSLPSGYEQYFGPGTRLTVT.

The V call is TRBV5-1, the J call TRBJ1-1; D ambiguous. The CDR3 runs 15 residues. CDR1 SGHRS and CDR2 YFSETQ come from the germline V gene. V dropped 5 bases and J dropped 4 bases, with 18 bases sitting between them. CDR3 bases: TGCGCCAGCAGTCCCACACCGAGTGGGAGCACTGAAGCTTTCTTT. This sequence encodes CASSPTPSGSTEAFF.

The V and J genes are TRBV9 and TRBJ1-5; perhaps TRBD1 as D (5 bases). In germline, CDR1 is SGDLS, CDR2 YYNGEE. With 4 bases removed from V and 4 bases from J, the gap between germline ends came to 15 bases. This CDR3 spans 15 amino acids. The CDR3 DNA reads as TGTGCCAGCAGCCCCCACCCGGGGGGGAATCAGCCCCAGCATTTT. It specifies CASSPHPGGNQPQHF.

This clone was recorded a few times. The chain has TRBV4-2 and TRBJ2-2; D gene uncertain. The V end was cut by 4 bases, the J end by 3 bases, with 15 bases between. Per germline, CDR1 LGHNA and CDR2 YNFKEQ. The CDR3 is 16 residues long. The CDR3 loop reads CASSPRGLGDTGELFF. CDR3 nucleotide sequence: TGTGCCAGCAGCCCGAGAGGCTTAGGAGACACCGGGGAGCTGTTTTTT.

J is TRBJ2-1 and V is TRBV11-2; 9 bases line up with TRBD2. The CDR3 is 15 residues long. Germline assignment: CDR1 SGHAT and CDR2 FQNNGV. Trimming took 1 base from V and 6 from J; bases not matched to a gene: 4. DNA for the CDR3: TGTGCCAGCAGCTTAGGGGTACTAGCGGGCAATGAGCAGTTCTTC. Translating gives CASSLGVLAGNEQFF.

V and J are TRBV18 and TRBJ2-7, with 8 bases lining up with TRBD1. The germline gives CDR1 KGHSH, CDR2 LQKENI. V was clipped by 6 bases and J by 5 bases; unmatched bases: 12. CDR3 length: 15 residues. The CDR3 spells CASSPPGQGGNEQYF. DNA for the CDR3: TGTGCCAGCTCCCCCCCCGGACAGGGTGGTAACGAGCAGTACTTC.

The rearrangement uses TRBV6-1 and TRBJ2-7; weak D call: TRBD1 (6 bases). This CDR3 spans 14 amino acids. V lost 8 bases, J lost 5 bases, and 19 bases lay in between. Per the germline V gene, CDR1 is MNHNS and CDR2 is SASEGT. CDR3 sequence: CASRDRYEVHEQYF. The CDR3 DNA reads as TGTGCCAGCCGCGACAGGTATGAAGTCCACGAGCAGTACTTC.

V usage is TRBV10-3 and J usage is TRBJ2-3, with D tentatively TRBD2 (5 bases). This CDR3 comprises 14 residues. CDR1 is ENHRY and CDR2 is SYGVKD in the germline V gene. Trimming took 7 bases from V and 0 from J, leaving 11 bases between them. CDR3 DNA: TGTGCCATCAATCTCCGGGGAAGCACAGATACGCAGTATTTT. Translated, it gives CAINLRGSTDTQYF.

The J gene is TRBJ2-1, the V gene TRBV5-1; maybe TRBD2 (5 bases). Germline CDR1 and CDR2: SGHRS and YFSETQ. The CDR3 sequence is 14 residues long. Trimming removed 5 bases at V and 7 bases at J, with 16 bases between. CDR3 in amino acids: CASSLQVERNEQFF. In nucleotides, the CDR3 is TGCGCCAGCAGTCTCCAGGTGGAGCGGAATGAGCAGTTCTTC.

This clone was picked up a small number of times. In nucleotides, the CDR3 is TGTGCCACCAGCAGAGGAGGGGGTGAGCAGTTCTTC. It translates to CATSRGGGEQFF. V gene TRBV15 combines with J gene TRBJ2-1; a weak D match, TRBD1 (6 bases). Deletions cut 1 base from V and 9 bases from J, with 7 bases between. The length of the CDR3 is 12 residues. The germline V gene encodes CDR1 LNHNV and CDR2 YYDKDF (reference sequence). Full variable domain (outside the CDR3, taken from reference TRBV15 and TRBJ2-1): DAMVIQNPRYQVTQFGKPVTLSCSQTLNHNVMYWYQQKSSQAPKLLFHYYDKDFNNEADTPDNFQSRRPNTSFCFLDIRSPGLGDTAMYLCATSRGGGEQFFGPGTRLTVL.

V is TRBV28 and J is TRBJ2-3, with a possible D match to TRBD2 (5 bases). The CDR3 sequence is 16 residues long. V was clipped by 4 bases and J by 2 bases, with 16 bases between them. Germline assignment: CDR1 MDHEN and CDR2 SYDVKM. CDR3 sequence: CASSYVPSLPTDTQYF. For the CDR3, the DNA is TGTGCCAGCAGTTACGTACCTAGCCTACCCACAGATACGCAGTATTTT. Looking up the rest from reference TRBV28 and TRBJ2-3 gives the full variable domain: DVKVTQSSRYLVKRTGEKVFLECVQDMDHENMFWYRQDPGLGLRLIYFSYDVKMKEKGDIPEGYSVSREKKERFSLILESASTNQTSMYLCASSYVPSLPTDTQYFGPGTRLTVL.